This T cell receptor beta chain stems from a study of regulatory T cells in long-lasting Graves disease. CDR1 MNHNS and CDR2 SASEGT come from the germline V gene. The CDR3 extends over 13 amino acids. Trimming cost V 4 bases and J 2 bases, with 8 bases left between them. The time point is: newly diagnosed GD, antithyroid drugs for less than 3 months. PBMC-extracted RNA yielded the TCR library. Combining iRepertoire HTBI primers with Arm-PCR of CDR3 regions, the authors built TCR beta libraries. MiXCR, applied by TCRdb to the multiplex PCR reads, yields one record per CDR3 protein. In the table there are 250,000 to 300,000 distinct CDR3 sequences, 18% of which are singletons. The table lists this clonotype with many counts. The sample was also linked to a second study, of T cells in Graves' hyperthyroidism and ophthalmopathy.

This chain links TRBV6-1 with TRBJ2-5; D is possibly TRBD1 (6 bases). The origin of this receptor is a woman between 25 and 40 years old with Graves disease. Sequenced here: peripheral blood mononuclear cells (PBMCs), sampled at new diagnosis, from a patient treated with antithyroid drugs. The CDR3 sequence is CASSGTVQETQYF. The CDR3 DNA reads TGTGCCAGCAGTGGGACAGTACAAGAGACCCAGTACTTC.